A selection of T cell receptor beta chains follows, all from one sample in a study of cytomegalovirus exposure and HLA in healthy donors. Sequencing used immunoSEQ multiplex PCR; TCRdb keeps in-frame clones, though not all of them. The table has 60,000 or so clones, approximately 77% seen once. The sequencing input was PBMCs. All receptors come from a woman aged 40 to 55 in good health and CMV-seropositive. Both conserved end residues are part of each CDR3. A D gene is named only where the DNA matches it firmly. Only part of the rows carry a size: once, few, many, or a class if the clone is expanded.

V	D	size	J	DNA	CDR3
TRBV30	-	few	TRBJ1-4	TGTGCCTGGATTTCGGCGGGGGCAAAACATGAAAAACTGTTTTTT	CAWISAGAKHEKLFF
TRBV5-6	TRBD1	-	TRBJ1-6	TGTGCCAGCAGCCCCGGGAGACAGGGAAATTCACCCCTCCACTTT	CASSPGRQGNSPLHF
TRBV9	TRBD2	-	TRBJ2-3	TGTGCCAGCAGCGTAGGGCTAGCGGGGGGCACAGATACGCAGTATTTT	CASSVGLAGGTDTQYF
TRBV4-1	-	-	TRBJ1-3	TGCGCCAGCAGCCAAGAAAGAGGTACTGGAAACACCATATATTTT	CASSQERGTGNTIYF
TRBV18	TRBD1	few	TRBJ1-4	TGTGCCAGCTCCCCCAGGGGGCCGACTAATGAAAAACTGTTTTTT	CASSPRGPTNEKLFF
TRBV29-1	TRBD1	-	TRBJ2-7	TGCAGCGTCCGCGGGACAGGGGGGAACAACGAGCAGTACTTC	CSVRGTGGNNEQYF
TRBV5-1	-	-	TRBJ1-6	TGCGCCAGCAGCTTGGTTGCAGGGGATTCACCCCTCCACTTT	CASSLVAGDSPLHF
TRBV9	TRBD1	once	TRBJ2-7	TGTGCCAGCAGCTTTGGATGGGACAGGGACTACGAGCAGTACTTC	CASSFGWDRDYEQYF
TRBV27	TRBD1	once	TRBJ2-3	TGTGCCAGCAGTCTGACAGGGGTTATCACAGATACGCAGTATTTT	CASSLTGVITDTQYF
TRBV5-6	TRBD2	-	TRBJ2-5	TGTGCCAGCAGCTTGGGGCCCTCTAGCGGGGGGAGGAAAGAGACCCAGTACTTC	CASSLGPSSGGRKETQYF
TRBV4-1	TRBD1	-	TRBJ1-3	TGCGCCAGCAGCCGACAGGGTCCTGGAAACACCATATATTTT	CASSRQGPGNTIYF
TRBV19	-	once	TRBJ2-3	TGTGCCAGTAGGCGTAACAGGGATACTAGCACAGATACGCAGTATTTT	CASRRNRDTSTDTQYF
TRBV6-6	-	-	TRBJ1-2	TGTGCCAGCAGTCAACAGGGATGGGGTGGCTACACCTTC	CASSQQGWGGYTF
TRBV11-2	-	-	TRBJ1-6	TGTGCCAGCAGCCTCCGCGGGGGGCTTAATTCACCCCTCCACTTT	CASSLRGGLNSPLHF
TRBV5-8	-	-	TRBJ2-7	TGTGCCAGCAGCTTGGGGGTGCGTGCCGCGGGAGAGCAGTACTTC	CASSLGVRAAGEQYF
TRBV5-5	TRBD1	-	TRBJ2-7	TGTGCCAGCAGCTTACGACAGGGGCTTTGGGAGCAGTACTTC	CASSLRQGLWEQYF
TRBV5-4	TRBD1	-	TRBJ1-1	TGTGCCAGCAGCTTAGGACAGGGTTCAAACACTGAAGCTTTCTTT	CASSLGQGSNTEAFF
TRBV7-9	TRBD1	-	TRBJ1-6	TGTGCCAGCAGCTTCCGCGGGACAGGGGGCTTTGGGAATTCACCCCTCCACTTT	CASSFRGTGGFGNSPLHF
TRBV7-5	-	-	TRBJ2-1	-	CARSHFGEGTSGNEQFF
TRBV7-2	TRBD2	-	TRBJ2-3	TGTGCCAGCAGCAATAGCGGGACTAGCACAGATACGCAGTATTTT	CASSNSGTSTDTQYF
TRBV27	TRBD1	-	TRBJ2-5	TGTGCCAGCAGTTTATCCGGCAGGGGGCTAGAGACCCAGTACTTC	CASSLSGRGLETQYF
TRBV18	-	-	TRBJ1-1	TGTGCCAGCTCACCTGCGCGCGTGAACACTGAAGCTTTCTTT	CASSPARVNTEAFF
TRBV30	TRBD1	-	TRBJ2-4	TGTGCCTGGCAGAAGAACGACAGGGGCAACATTCAGTACTTC	CAWQKNDRGNIQYF
TRBV19	TRBD1	-	TRBJ1-5	TGTGCCAGTAGCGCCGGGACAGGTTCCAATCAGCCCCAGCATTTT	CASSAGTGSNQPQHF
TRBV4-1	-	-	TRBJ2-3	TGCGCCAGCAGCCAGTATTGGAGGAGCACAGATACGCAGTATTTT	CASSQYWRSTDTQYF
TRBV5-1	-	-	TRBJ2-7	TGCGCCAGCAGCTTGAATATTGGGCAGGGATATCCCTACGAGCAGTACTTC	CASSLNIGQGYPYEQYF
TRBV19	-	once	TRBJ1-2	TGTGCCAGTAGTACCGGGACTATCTATGGCTACACCTTC	CASSTGTIYGYTF
TRBV6-6	TRBD1	-	TRBJ1-2	TGTGCCAGCAGACGGACAGGGTCTAGGTCGGTCGATGGCTACACCTTC	CASRRTGSRSVDGYTF
TRBV5-1	-	-	TRBJ1-2	TGCGCCAGCAGCCCACTCGGTCGGGGGGGCGATGGCTACACCTTC	CASSPLGRGGDGYTF
TRBV10-2	-	few	TRBJ1-1	TGCGCCAGCAGTGAGTCTTGGGGGCCATCGGGCACTGAAGCTTTCTTT	CASSESWGPSGTEAFF
TRBV6-4	TRBD1	-	TRBJ1-3	TGTGCCAGCAGGAGGGGTGGAAGGGGGCGCGAGAGAAACACCATATATTTT	CASRRGGRGRERNTIYF
TRBV7-2	TRBD1	-	TRBJ1-6	TGTGCCAGCAGCTTACAGGGGGCTACATCGTCCCTCCACTTT	CASSLQGATSSLHF
TRBV11-2	-	once	TRBJ1-6	TGTGCCAGCAGCTTAGGAGGGAATTCACCCCTCCACTTT	CASSLGGNSPLHF